What follows are 15 T cell receptor beta chains derived from one specimen sequenced in a study of blood T cell repertoires in COVID-19. The protocol was immunoSEQ multiplex PCR, while the TCRdb copy is restricted to in-frame clones and leaves out a portion. The sample holds some 120,000 clones; 84% are singletons and the top ten take 9.5% to 15%. Specimen: peripheral blood. These receptors originate from a woman younger than 45 who had recovered from COVID-19.

For the CDR3, the DNA is TGCGCCAGCAGTTTGGGACAGGGTAAGTGGGATGAGCAGTTCTTC. This translates into CASSLGQGKWDEQFF. This sequence joins TRBV10-1 and TRBJ2-1; 9 positions agree with TRBD1. This CDR3 contains 15 residues. Germline V gene lookup returns CDR1 WNHNN and CDR2 SYGVQD (reference sequence). Unmatched junction bases numbered 10, after V lost 5 bases and J lost 8 bases.

The rearrangement joins TRBV13 to TRBJ2-3; 9 positions agree with TRBD2. This CDR3 has 16 residues. Trimming at V came to 4 bases and at J to 3 bases, leaving 8 bases not matched to a gene. CDR1 is PRHDT, CDR2 FYEKMQ, per germline (reference sequence). This chain's CDR3 is CASSYNSGGMTDTQYF. CDR3 in DNA: TGTGCCAGCAGCTACAATAGCGGGGGAATGACAGATACGCAGTATTTT.

The gene calls are TRBV5-1 and TRBJ2-7; TRBD1 matches at 8 bases. J was trimmed by 7 bases and V by 3 bases; bases with no gene match: 15. This CDR3 is 16 amino acids long. The germline V gene encodes CDR1 SGHRS and CDR2 YFSETQ. The CDR3: CASSSPSGGGPEEQYF. The CDR3 region has the DNA TGCGCCAGCAGCTCACCTTCAGGGGGCGGACCGGAAGAGCAGTACTTC.

In nucleotides, the CDR3 is TGTGCCAGCAGCCTAATGACTAGTCTTGAGGCCCCCGGGGAGCTGTTTTTT. Its translation is CASSLMTSLEAPGELFF. V and J are TRBV5-6 and TRBJ2-2; D might be TRBD2 (6 bases). Between the trimmed V and J ends, which lost 4 bases and 6 bases, there was a span of 22 bases. This CDR3 contains 17 residues. Germline V gene data show CDR1 as SGHDT and CDR2 as YYEEEE.

V gene TRBV7-8 combines with J gene TRBJ1-2, with a weak D call TRBD1 (6 bases). The CDR3 consists of 13 residues. Trimming pared 1 base from V and 7 bases from J, leaving 10 bases between. Germline V gene sequence: CDR1 SGHVS, CDR2 FQNEAQ. The CDR3 region is CASSLEQGSGYTF. CDR3 nucleotides: TGTGCCAGCAGCTTAGAACAGGGCTCTGGCTACACCTTC.

This clone was found once. The chain links TRBV30 to TRBJ2-7; 7 nucleotides line up with TRBD1. V shed 1 base, J shed 3 bases, and the junction held 0 bases outside the gene matches. CDR1 and CDR2 from the germline V gene are GTSNPN and SVGIG (reference sequence). The CDR3 sequence is 12 residues long. The CDR3 is CAWSGQGYEQYF. CDR3 coding DNA: TGTGCCTGGAGTGGACAGGGCTACGAGCAGTACTTC.

The genes are TRBV19 and TRBJ2-7; 7 positions agree with TRBD2. The CDR3 length is 15 residues. Germline CDR1 and CDR2: LNHDA and SQIVND (reference sequence). The ends lost 0 bases at V and 4 bases at J; junction bases unmatched: 6. The CDR3 DNA reads as TGTGCCAGTAGTATAGAGGCGGGAGACCTATACGAGCAGTACTTC. Protein: CASSIEAGDLYEQYF.

This chain links TRBV18 with TRBJ1-6; TRBD1 is a possible D gene (5 bases). V was pared by 3 bases and J by 5 bases, with 20 bases between. This CDR3 comprises 18 residues. CDR1 is KGHSH, CDR2 LQKENI, per germline. The CDR3 region is CASSPRRGRSPDNSPLHF. In DNA form, the CDR3 reads TGTGCCAGCTCACCGAGAAGGGGCCGCTCCCCGGATAATTCACCCCTCCACTTT.

The chain links TRBV7-6 to TRBJ2-3, with D maybe TRBD2 (5 bases). The CDR3 sequence is 15 residues long. V dropped 1 base and J dropped 1 base, with 9 bases sitting between them. Germline V lookup: CDR1 SGHVS, CDR2 FNYEAQ. In DNA, the CDR3 is TGTGCCAGCAGCTTAGAAACGAGGGGCACAGATACGCAGTATTTT. Its translation: CASSLETRGTDTQYF.

V usage is TRBV7-8 and J usage is TRBJ1-5; perhaps TRBD1 as D (5 bases). This CDR3 contains 16 residues. Germline assignment: CDR1 SGHVS and CDR2 FQNEAQ. V gave up 1 base and J gave up 3 bases, with 13 bases separating them. The chain's CDR3 is CASSLVMGRVNQPQHF. In nucleotides, the CDR3 is TGTGCCAGCAGCTTAGTCATGGGGCGCGTCAATCAGCCCCAGCATTTT. The full variable domain, rest sourced from reference TRBV7-8 and TRBJ1-5, is GAGVSQSPRYKVAKRGQDVALRCDPISGHVSLFWYQQALGQGPEFLTYFQNEAQLDKSGLPSDRFFAERPEGSVSTLKIQRTQQEDSAVYLCASSLVMGRVNQPQHFGDGTRLSIL.

Note on this clone: The junction departs from germline at one end; a sequencing error may be responsible. V usage is TRBV5-4 and J usage is TRBJ2-1, with 7 bases matching TRBD2. CDR3 size: 13 residues. Per germline, CDR1 SGHNT and CDR2 YYREEE (reference sequence). This CDR3 reads CASSTTSYDEQFF. CDR3 sequence (DNA): TGTGCCAGCAGCACGACTAGCTACGATGAGCAGTTCTTC.

The chain recombines TRBV27 with TRBJ1-5; no firm D call. Trimming cost V 2 bases and J 2 bases, with 13 bases left between them. The CDR3 runs 16 residues. CDR1 and CDR2 from the germline V gene are MNHEY and SMNVEV (reference sequence). CDR3 sequence: CASSLGGQVGNQPQHF. In DNA, the CDR3 is TGTGCCAGCAGTTTAGGAGGGCAGGTGGGCAATCAGCCCCAGCATTTT.

The chain recombines TRBV5-5 with TRBJ1-5; D may be TRBD1 (6 bases). The germline V gene encodes CDR1 SGHKS and CDR2 YYEKEE (reference sequence). V was trimmed by 2 bases and J by 4 bases, leaving 10 bases between them. This CDR3 is 14 amino acids long. The CDR3 region is CASSFVDSNQPQHF. The CDR3 coding sequence is TGTGCCAGCAGCTTTGTGGACAGTAATCAGCCCCAGCATTTT.

The chain links TRBV19 to TRBJ1-1; D is unresolved. V dropped 5 bases and J dropped 1 base, with 8 bases sitting between them. CDR3 length: 13 residues. CDR1 is LNHDA and CDR2 is SQIVND in the germline V gene (reference sequence). The DNA of the CDR3 is TGTGCCAGTAGTTTTCGGGAGAACACTGAAGCTTTCTTT. It yields the protein CASSFRENTEAFF.

This sequence joins TRBV12-5 and TRBJ2-4; TRBD2 matches at 7 bases. Trimming at V came to 1 base and at J to 5 bases, leaving 8 bases not matched to a gene. CDR3 length: 16 residues. Germline CDR1 is LGHNT and CDR2 is FRNRAP. The CDR3 here is CASGLGGGVGQNIQYF. The CDR3 DNA is TGTGCTAGTGGTTTGGGCGGGGGAGTGGGCCAAAACATTCAGTACTTC.